The sequence of this T cell receptor beta chain was determined in a study of T cells in tumors after PD-1 blockade. Study overall: Excluded were patients with checkpoint blockade, immunosuppressants, or radiotherapy or other anti-cancer therapy within 4 weeks. Daily vismodegib 150 mg continued in a subset of anti-PD-1-treated patients.

Assay: immunoSEQ multiplex PCR; the TCRdb copy retains only in-frame clones and omits some. The profile shows some 14,000 clones, nearly 85% of them singletons. The CDR3 totals 14 residues. Germline assignment: CDR1 MDHEN and CDR2 SYDVKM. Losses at the gene ends were 6 bases for V and 6 bases for J; bases not matched to a gene: 8. The source of this sequence is a human donor with basal cell carcinoma. J is TRBJ2-4 and V is TRBV28, with 7 bases aligning to TRBD1. Specimen: PBMCs, collected after anti-PD-1 treatment. The CDR3 spells CASSPPRDRNIQYF. CDR3 DNA: TGTGCCAGCAGCCCCCCCCGGGACAGAAACATTCAGTACTTC.